What follows are 21 T cell receptor beta chains derived from one specimen sequenced in a study of blood T cell repertoires in COVID-19. Clones were read by immunoSEQ multiplex PCR, and TCRdb kept only the in-frame ones, dropping some. The profile shows approximately 250,000 clones, about 88% of them singletons. The sequenced sample consisted of PBMCs or T cells enriched from blood (not recorded which). These receptors came from a man aged 25 to 40 with acute COVID-19.

The chain couples TRBV7-2 to TRBJ2-2; TRBD2 agrees at 14 bases. CDR1 and CDR2 (germline): SGHTA, FQGNSA. The CDR3 length is 16 residues. V was clipped by 5 bases and J by 1 base; unmatched bases: 0. The CDR3 region has the DNA TGTGCCAGCAGCGGGACTAGCGGGAGGAACACCGGGGAGCTGTTTTTT. Translated: CASSGTSGRNTGELFF.

The V call is TRBV19, the J call TRBJ1-2; D is unclear. The CDR3 has 12 amino acids. The V gene's germline CDR1 is LNHDA and CDR2 SQIVND (reference sequence). Trimming cost V 3 bases and J 1 base, with 3 bases left between them. CDR3 sequence reads: CASSILNYGYTF. The CDR3 DNA is TGTGCCAGTAGTATCCTTAACTATGGCTACACCTTC.

The chain joins TRBV5-6 to TRBJ2-1, with 12 bases identical to TRBD2. The J segment lost 7 bases and the V segment lost 4 bases, leaving 15 bases of the junction unmatched. Germline V gene lookup returns CDR1 SGHDT and CDR2 YYEEEE. This CDR3 region has 18 residues. CDR3 coding DNA: TGTGCCAGCAGCCCCCGGACTAGCGGGGTACTAATCACAAATGAGCAGTTCTTC. It encodes CASSPRTSGVLITNEQFF. Full variable domain (outside the CDR3, taken from reference TRBV5-6 and TRBJ2-1): DAGVTQSPTHLIKTRGQQVTLRCSPKSGHDTVSWYQQALGQGPQFIFQYYEEEERQRGNFPDRFSGHQFPNYSSELNVNALLLGDSALYLCASSPRTSGVLITNEQFFGPGTRLTVL.

The rearrangement uses TRBV5-4 and TRBJ2-1, with 8 bases identical to TRBD2. Germline V lookup: CDR1 SGHNT, CDR2 YYREEE (reference sequence). V shed 0 bases, J shed 4 bases, and the junction held 9 bases outside the gene matches. The CDR3 totals 17 residues. CDR3 sequence (DNA): TGTGCCAGCAGCTTGGATCCGGGGGGGCCGCCGTACAATGAGCAGTTCTTC. Its protein product is CASSLDPGGPPYNEQFF.

The CDR3 nucleotides read TGTGCCAGCAGCCCTAGACAGGGAGCGAACACTGAAGCTTTCTTT. This sequence encodes CASSPRQGANTEAFF. The chain combines TRBV14 with TRBJ1-1; 7 bases fit TRBD1. Germline CDR1 is SGHDN and CDR2 is FVKESK. The trim removed 4 bases at V and 1 base at J, leaving 6 bases unmatched. There are 15 residues in the CDR3.

The chain combines TRBV14 with TRBJ1-1; D unresolved. Trimming removed 1 base at V and 1 base at J, with 10 bases between. Germline V CDR1 and CDR2: SGHDN, FVKESK. This CDR3 is built from 15 residues. This chain's CDR3 is CASSQVGRANTEAFF. For the CDR3, the DNA is TGTGCCAGCAGCCAAGTGGGCAGAGCGAACACTGAAGCTTTCTTT.

CDR3 coding DNA: TGTGCCAGTAGTATAGGGGACAGGGTCTCTGAAGCTTTCTTT. Protein: CASSIGDRVSEAFF. This chain uses TRBV19 with TRBJ1-1, with 9 bases lining up with TRBD1. The CDR3 length is 14 residues. V trimming: 1 base; J trimming: 6 bases; junction bases outside the gene matches: 3. Germline values: CDR1 LNHDA, CDR2 SQIVND (reference sequence).

This clone was picked up a small number of times. The gene calls are TRBV4-2 and TRBJ1-1; D call uncertain. V lost 0 bases to trimming and J lost 12 bases, with 14 bases between them. The CDR3 consists of 13 residues. From germline, CDR1 is LGHNA and CDR2 YNFKEQ. The CDR3 coding sequence is TGTGCCAGCAGCCAAGACCCCCGGGAAAGGACTTTCTTT. Its protein product is CASSQDPRERTFF.

The J gene is TRBJ1-2, the V gene TRBV16; D remains unclear. Germline CDR1 KGHSY, CDR2 FQNENV. This CDR3 is built from 12 residues. Deletions cut 8 bases from V and 2 bases from J, with 9 bases between. CDR3 nucleotides: TGTGCCAGCCCCAGACAAAACTATGGCTACACCTTC. The encoded protein is CASPRQNYGYTF.

The chain employs TRBV11-3 and TRBJ1-4; 9 positions match TRBD1. The germline V gene encodes CDR1 SGHNT and CDR2 YENEEA. V dropped 4 bases and J dropped 0; count of bases not matched to a gene: 9. The CDR3 spans 18 residues. The CDR3 DNA reads TGTGCCAGCAGCTCCGGACAGGGGTTTGTTCCAACTAATGAAAAACTGTTTTTT. Amino acid sequence: CASSSGQGFVPTNEKLFF.

V usage is TRBV14 and J usage is TRBJ1-4, with 7 bases identical to TRBD1. The length of the CDR3 is 14 residues. Germline loops: CDR1 SGHDN, CDR2 FVKESK. J was trimmed by 7 bases and V by 4 bases; bases with no gene match: 6. The DNA of the CDR3 is TGTGCCAGCAGCCGAGGGACAGTGGGTGAAAAACTGTTTTTT. It specifies CASSRGTVGEKLFF.

CDR3 DNA: TGTGCCAGTAGTCTCGCGGCCAGGGTAAACTATGGCTACACCTTC. Encoded protein: CASSLAARVNYGYTF. The chain couples TRBV19 to TRBJ1-2; D is perhaps TRBD1 (5 bases). Trimming removed 5 bases at V and 2 bases at J, with 15 bases between. Per germline, CDR1 LNHDA and CDR2 SQIVND (reference sequence). The CDR3 runs to 15 residues.

The chain is built from TRBV19 and TRBJ1-1, with 7 bases matching TRBD1. This CDR3 is built from 16 residues. V was pared by 4 bases and J by 0 bases, with 8 bases of the junction left unmatched. The germline gives CDR1 LNHDA, CDR2 SQIVND (reference sequence). The CDR3 DNA sequence: TGTGCCAGTAGTAGGCCAGGGGGTGCCATGAACACTGAAGCTTTCTTT. Its protein product is CASSRPGGAMNTEAFF. The full variable domain, completed using reference TRBV19 and TRBJ1-1, is DGGITQSPKYLFRKEGQNVTLSCEQNLNHDAMYWYRQDPGQGLRLIYYSQIVNDFQKGDIAEGYSVSREKKESFPLTVTSAQKNPTAFYLCASSRPGGAMNTEAFFGQGTRLTVV.

This chain connects TRBV19 to TRBJ1-2, with D unresolved. The germline V gene encodes CDR1 LNHDA and CDR2 SQIVND (reference sequence). CDR3 length: 15 amino acids. V was shortened by 5 bases and J by 0 bases, with 13 bases between the two germline ends. The CDR3 DNA follows: TGTGCCAGTAGTCCCTTGGCGGACTCTAACTATGGCTACACCTTC. This encodes CASSPLADSNYGYTF.

The rearrangement joins TRBV11-3 to TRBJ2-7; D perhaps matches TRBD1 (5 bases). CDR3 length: 15 amino acids. Germline CDR1 is SGHNT and CDR2 is YENEEA. The V gene lost 0 bases and the J gene lost 5 bases, with 14 bases spanning the gap. CDR3 sequence (DNA): TGTGCCAGCAGCTTAGATAGGGCAGGGCAGAACGAGCAGTACGTC. It codes for CASSLDRAGQNEQYV.

The gene calls are TRBV12-5 and TRBJ1-4; D is ambiguous. The CDR3 length is 12 residues. Germline values: CDR1 LGHNT, CDR2 FRNRAP. Trimming cost V 3 bases and J 10 bases, with 9 bases left between them. CDR3 DNA: TGTGCTAGTGGTTTTGAGAGTGGAAAACTGTTTTTT. Translated, it gives CASGFESGKLFF.

This sequence joins TRBV7-9 and TRBJ1-3, with a possible D match to TRBD1 (5 bases). V lost 8 bases and J lost 8, with 7 bases in between. CDR3 length: 10 amino acids. Per germline, CDR1 SEHNR and CDR2 FQNEAQ (reference sequence). DNA of the CDR3: TGTGCCAGCGGGGCGGACACCATATATTTT. As protein: CASGADTIYF.

The chain links TRBV12-1 to TRBJ2-1; the table's D call of TRBD2 was not tested on the DNA. TRBV12-1 is labeled a pseudogene. The CDR3 covers 17 residues. CDR3 coding DNA: TGTGCCAGCAGCCTGCGGGACGTAACTAGCTCCTACAATGAGCAGTTCTTC. Translated: CASSLRDVTSSYNEQFF.

The genes are TRBV19 and TRBJ1-1; no clear D. V dropped 7 bases and J dropped 2 bases, with 8 bases sitting between them. Germline assignment: CDR1 LNHDA and CDR2 SQIVND (reference sequence). This CDR3 region has 12 residues. CDR3 in amino acids: CASKQYNTEAFF. The CDR3 nucleotides read TGTGCCAGTAAGCAATACAACACTGAAGCTTTCTTT.

The chain is built from TRBV7-9 and TRBJ2-1; 9 bases fit TRBD1. V was pared by 9 bases and J by 4 bases, with 7 bases of the junction left unmatched. Germline V gene data show CDR1 as SEHNR and CDR2 as FQNEAQ (reference sequence). The length of the CDR3 is 14 residues. CDR3 sequence: CASTTGQGYNEQFF. The DNA for the CDR3 is TGTGCCAGTACAACGGGACAGGGTTACAATGAGCAGTTCTTC.

The chain couples TRBV4-1 to TRBJ1-4; D unclear. Germline V gene lookup returns CDR1 MGHRA and CDR2 YSYEKL. Trimming removed 1 base from V and 5 bases from J, with 14 bases in between. The CDR3 has 16 amino acids. The CDR3 here is CASSQGVAAVNEKLFF. In DNA, the CDR3 is TGCGCCAGCAGCCAAGGAGTGGCGGCCGTAAATGAAAAACTGTTTTTT.